What follows are 24 T cell receptor beta chains derived from one specimen sequenced in a study of regulatory T cells in long-lasting Graves disease. As for time point: newly diagnosed GD, antithyroid drugs for less than 3 months. RNA isolated from PBMCs was used to make the TCR library. Libraries of TCR beta came from iRepertoire HTBI primers plus Arm-PCR of CDR3 regions. From the multiplex PCR reads, TCRdb called clonotypes with MiXCR, one entry per CDR3 protein. The sample carries just over 600,000 distinct CDR3 sequences, roughly 15% recorded once. The sample was also reused in another study, on T cells in Graves' hyperthyroidism and ophthalmopathy.

The sequencing here drew on peripheral blood mononuclear cells (PBMCs), taken at new diagnosis, from a patient treated with antithyroid drugs. The receptor source for this set is a woman under 40 with Graves disease.

The rearrangement joins TRBV13 to TRBJ1-1; D not resolved. With 3 bases removed from V and 1 base from J, the gap between germline ends came to 9 bases. Germline loops: CDR1 PRHDT, CDR2 FYEKMQ (reference sequence). There are 14 residues in the CDR3. CDR3 DNA: TGTGCCAGCAGCTTCGGCAACCAGAACACTGAAGCTTTCTTT. It codes for CASSFGNQNTEAFF. The entire variable domain, with the rest obtained from reference TRBV13 and TRBJ1-1, is as follows: AAGVIQSPRHLIKEKRETATLKCYPIPRHDTVYWYQQGPGQDPQFLISFYEKMQSDKGSIPDRFSAQQFSDYHSELNMSSLELGDSALYFCASSFGNQNTEAFFGQGTRLTVV.

At least ten counts were recorded for this clonotype. This chain links TRBV20-1 with TRBJ1-1; perhaps TRBD1 as D (6 bases). Looked up from germline, CDR1 is DFQATT and CDR2 is SNEGSKA (reference sequence). The CDR3 has 15 residues. V lost 2 bases and J 7 bases, leaving 20 bases between the germline ends. CDR3 sequence reads: CSARPSSGTMSEAFF. For the CDR3, the DNA is TGCAGTGCTAGACCTAGCTCCGGGACAATGAGTGAAGCTTTCTTT.

The rearrangement links TRBV5-1 to TRBJ2-7, with D possibly being TRBD1 (5 bases). The CDR3 loop spans 15 amino acids. The germline gives CDR1 SGHRS, CDR2 YFSETQ. V was pared by 2 bases and J by 7 bases, with 19 bases between. CDR3 loop: CASSFEGAALEEQYF. The CDR3 coding sequence is TGCGCCAGCAGCTTCGAAGGGGCTGCCCTTGAGGAGCAGTACTTC.

This clonotype was seen ten or more times. The J gene is TRBJ2-7, the V gene TRBV7-2; D remains unclear. This CDR3 has 15 amino acids. In germline, CDR1 is SGHTA, CDR2 FQGNSA. V lost 1 base and J lost 5, with 15 bases in between. DNA for the CDR3: TGTGCCAGCAGCTTAGGATGGGGAAGTTTCAACGAGCAGTACTTC. Its protein product is CASSLGWGSFNEQYF.

As to this clonotype: This clone may be a read error of a much larger clone one base away. This chain links TRBV28 with TRBJ2-7; 7 bases map to TRBD1. CDR3 length: 15 residues. The germline V gene encodes CDR1 MDHEN and CDR2 SYDVKM. V lost 5 bases to trimming and J lost 3 bases; unmatched junction nucleotides: 10. This CDR3 reads CASSPTGVYNYEQYF. CDR3 nucleotides: TGTGCCAGCAGTCCCACAGGGGTCTATAACTACGAGCAGTACTTC.

This clonotype came up many times. The V and J genes are TRBV28 and TRBJ1-3; D possibly corresponds to TRBD1 (6 bases). The V end was cut by 6 bases, the J end by 2 bases, with 11 bases between. This CDR3 is built from 14 residues. CDR1 is MDHEN and CDR2 is SYDVKM in the germline V gene. The CDR3 sequence: CASSPRGAGNTIYF. CDR3 DNA: TGTGCCAGCAGCCCTAGGGGGGCTGGAAACACCATATATTTT. Looking up the rest from reference TRBV28 and TRBJ1-3 gives the full variable domain: DVKVTQSSRYLVKRTGEKVFLECVQDMDHENMFWYRQDPGLGLRLIYFSYDVKMKEKGDIPEGYSVSREKKERFSLILESASTNQTSMYLCASSPRGAGNTIYFGEGSWLTVV.

This clonotype showed up many times. This chain uses TRBV5-1 with TRBJ1-1, with D unresolved. Germline-derived CDR1 and CDR2 are SGHRS and YFSETQ. The V end lost 3 bases, the J end lost 4 bases, and 13 bases lay between the germline ends. The CDR3 runs 14 residues. Written as DNA, the CDR3 is TGCGCCAGCAGCTATACCGGAGGTAGCACTGAAGCTTTCTTT. Its protein is CASSYTGGSTEAFF.

This sequence joins TRBV19 and TRBJ1-1; D is ambiguous. This CDR3 has 14 residues. From germline, CDR1 is LNHDA and CDR2 SQIVND (reference sequence). Trimming removed 6 bases from V and 3 bases from J, with 14 bases in between. CDR3 residues: CASRVKHADTEAFF. DNA of the CDR3: TGTGCCAGTAGGGTGAAGCACGCCGACACTGAAGCTTTCTTT.

This clonotype showed up just a few times. The genes are TRBV18 and TRBJ1-1; D not resolved. The germline gives CDR1 KGHSH, CDR2 LQKENI. CDR3 size: 16 residues. Trimming took 0 bases from V and 4 from J, leaving 15 bases between them. This CDR3 reads CASSPPGFGRGTEAFF. The CDR3, as DNA: TGTGCCAGCTCACCACCCGGGTTTGGCCGGGGCACTGAAGCTTTCTTT. The full variable domain, with the rest looked up from reference TRBV18 and TRBJ1-1, is NAGVMQNPRHLVRRRGQEARLRCSPMKGHSHVYWYRQLPEEGLKFMVYLQKENIIDESGMPKERFSAEFPKEGPSILRIQQVVRGDSAAYFCASSPPGFGRGTEAFFGQGTRLTVV.

The chain uses TRBV3-1 and TRBJ1-4; 7 bases match TRBD1. Germline values: CDR1 LGHDT, CDR2 YNNKEL (reference sequence). The CDR3 has 15 amino acids. V shed 4 bases, J shed 7 bases, and the junction held 9 bases outside the gene matches. The CDR3 sequence: CASSRYGTAIEKLFF. The DNA of the CDR3 is TGTGCCAGCAGCCGCTACGGGACAGCGATTGAAAAACTGTTTTTT. The full variable domain, rest sourced from reference TRBV3-1 and TRBJ1-4, is DTAVSQTPKYLVTQMGNDKSIKCEQNLGHDTMYWYKQDSKKFLKIMFSYNNKELIINETVPNRFSPKSPDKAHLNLHINSLELGDSAVYFCASSRYGTAIEKLFFGSGTQLSVL.

This clonotype was seen at least ten times. J is TRBJ2-7 and V is TRBV7-9; 7 bases are a match to TRBD2. Germline loops: CDR1 SEHNR, CDR2 FQNEAQ (reference sequence). Trimming took 7 bases from V and 3 from J; bases not matched to a gene: 3. This CDR3 has 12 residues. Here the CDR3 reads CASTSSGYEQYF. CDR3 DNA: TGTGCCAGCACTTCTAGCGGCTACGAGCAGTACTTC.

Ten or more counts support this clonotype. This chain connects TRBV28 to TRBJ1-5; TRBD1 agrees at 11 bases. The J segment lost 11 bases and the V segment lost 7 bases, leaving 10 bases of the junction unmatched. Looked up from germline, CDR1 is MDHEN and CDR2 is SYDVKM. There are 14 residues in the CDR3. CDR3 DNA: TGTGCCAGCATGCGGACAGGGGGCGGCAGGGCCCAGCATTTT. As protein: CASMRTGGGRAQHF. Full variable domain (missing parts from reference TRBV28 and TRBJ1-5): DVKVTQSSRYLVKRTGEKVFLECVQDMDHENMFWYRQDPGLGLRLIYFSYDVKMKEKGDIPEGYSVSREKKERFSLILESASTNQTSMYLCASMRTGGGRAQHFGDGTRLSIL.

This clonotype has ten or more counts. The rearrangement joins TRBV7-2 to TRBJ2-7, with 8 bases identical to TRBD2. Trimming at V came to 5 bases and at J to 6 bases, leaving 9 bases not matched to a gene. The CDR3 consists of 14 residues. Germline values: CDR1 SGHTA, CDR2 FQGNSA. Here the CDR3 DNA reads TGTGCCAGCAGCCCGGCGAGCGGGAGCGGCGAGCAGTACTTC. Amino acids: CASSPASGSGEQYF.

V is TRBV18 and J is TRBJ1-5; D is perhaps TRBD1 (5 bases). V was cut by 0 bases and J by 4 bases, with 10 bases left in between. The CDR3 is 15 amino acids. CDR1 KGHSH and CDR2 LQKENI come from the germline V gene. In nucleotides, the CDR3 is TGTGCCAGCTCACCACCAGTACAGGAAAATCAGCCCCAGCATTTT. Translation: CASSPPVQENQPQHF.

V usage is TRBV30 and J usage is TRBJ1-3, with D possibly matching TRBD1 (6 bases). V lost 3 bases and J lost 0, with 18 bases in between. Germline V lookup: CDR1 GTSNPN, CDR2 SVGIG (reference sequence). CDR3 length: 17 residues. The CDR3 bases are TGTGCCTGGAGCCCTTTCGACAGGCCAATCTCTGGAAACACCATATATTTT. This translates into CAWSPFDRPISGNTIYF.

The gene calls are TRBV19 and TRBJ2-3; 11 bases agree with TRBD2. CDR3 length: 20 residues. Trimming cost V 3 bases and J 2 bases; bases outside gene matches: 16. The V gene's germline CDR1 is LNHDA and CDR2 SQIVND (reference sequence). As DNA, the CDR3 is TGTGCCAGTAGTATGACAACTAGCGGGAGTAGCCTCCGGAACACAGATACGCAGTATTTT. This encodes CASSMTTSGSSLRNTDTQYF.

The chain is built from TRBV2 and TRBJ2-2; possibly TRBD1 for D (5 bases). The length of the CDR3 is 15 residues. The germline V gene encodes CDR1 SNHLY and CDR2 FYNNEI. Between the trimmed V and J ends, which lost 6 bases and 1 base, there was a span of 12 bases. This CDR3 is CASSKGQGNTGELFF. The CDR3 bases are TGTGCCAGCAGCAAAGGGCAGGGGAACACCGGGGAGCTGTTTTTT. Variable domain in full (rest from reference TRBV2 and TRBJ2-2): EPEVTQTPSHQVTQMGQEVILRCVPISNHLYFYWYRQILGQKVEFLVSFYNNEISEKSEIFDDQFSVERPDGSNFTLKIRSTKLEDSAMYFCASSKGQGNTGELFFGEGSRLTVL.

Ten or more counts support this clonotype. The chain uses TRBV28 and TRBJ2-5; D assignment may be TRBD1 or TRBD2 (6 bases each). The CDR3 is 14 residues long. CDR1 and CDR2 from the germline V gene are MDHEN and SYDVKM. The V end was cut by 5 bases, the J end by 0 bases, with 10 bases between. CDR3 protein: CASSTGTYQETQYF. DNA of the CDR3: TGTGCCAGCAGTACAGGGACTTACCAAGAGACCCAGTACTTC. Drawing the rest from reference TRBV28 and TRBJ2-5, the complete variable domain is DVKVTQSSRYLVKRTGEKVFLECVQDMDHENMFWYRQDPGLGLRLIYFSYDVKMKEKGDIPEGYSVSREKKERFSLILESASTNQTSMYLCASSTGTYQETQYFGPGTRLLVL.

The V and J genes are TRBV6-1 and TRBJ1-3; D gene ambiguous. This CDR3 is 16 amino acids long. CDR1 is MNHNS and CDR2 is SASEGT in the germline V gene. Trimming took off 0 bases at V and 4 bases at J, with 13 bases between the two ends. CDR3 sequence reads: CASSEAGRTSGNTIYF. CDR3 nucleotide sequence: TGTGCCAGCAGTGAAGCTGGGAGAACCTCGGGAAACACCATATATTTT.

In its sample, this clonotype was seen many times. The chain couples TRBV30 to TRBJ1-6; D gene uncertain. V was trimmed by 7 bases and J by 7 bases, leaving 17 bases between them. The V gene's germline CDR1 is GTSNPN and CDR2 SVGIG (reference sequence). This CDR3 has 14 amino acids. CDR3 coding DNA: TGTGCCTCACGCGGATCATCGGTCAATTCACCCCTCCACTTT. Protein: CASRGSSVNSPLHF.

This clonotype was observed many times. The J gene is TRBJ2-7, the V gene TRBV7-2, with 11 nucleotides matching TRBD2. CDR3 length: 16 amino acids. Germline V gives CDR1 SGHTA, CDR2 FQGNSA. Trimming cost V 5 bases and J 4 bases; bases outside gene matches: 10. This CDR3 is CASSGVLGTSGYEQYF. The CDR3 coding sequence is TGTGCCAGCAGCGGTGTACTCGGGACTAGCGGATACGAGCAGTACTTC.

This clonotype was seen many times. The chain joins TRBV19 to TRBJ1-2, with D perhaps matching TRBD1 (6 bases). Trimming left V 3 bases short and J 8 bases short, with 31 bases between. This CDR3 is 19 amino acids long. From germline, CDR1 is LNHDA and CDR2 SQIVND (reference sequence). Here the CDR3 reads CASSMEGAGRGRLGGGYTF. CDR3 DNA: TGTGCCAGTAGTATGGAAGGGGCTGGGCGGGGGCGACTTGGAGGAGGCTACACCTTC.

The V call is TRBV7-8, the J call TRBJ2-1; TRBD2 matches at 10 bases. The germline CDR1 and CDR2 sequences are SGHVS and FQNEAQ. V lost 1 base, J lost 9 bases, and 9 bases stayed unmatched. The CDR3 covers 16 residues. The CDR3 DNA follows: TGTGCCAGCAGCTTAGTAACTAGCGGGGCCAACATTGAGCAGTTCTTC. Translating gives CASSLVTSGANIEQFF.

This clonotype was counted a single time. The genes are TRBV7-3 and TRBJ2-3; possibly TRBD2 for D (6 bases). The end of the DNA aligns better with TRBJ2-5, so the J call may be wrong. Germline lookup yields CDR1 SGHTA and CDR2 FQGTGA. CDR3 length: 16 residues. CDR3 protein: CASSLSGGGLAETQYF. CDR3 in DNA: TGTGCCAGCAGCTTATCCGGGGGAGGCCTGGCAGAGACCCAGTACTTC.